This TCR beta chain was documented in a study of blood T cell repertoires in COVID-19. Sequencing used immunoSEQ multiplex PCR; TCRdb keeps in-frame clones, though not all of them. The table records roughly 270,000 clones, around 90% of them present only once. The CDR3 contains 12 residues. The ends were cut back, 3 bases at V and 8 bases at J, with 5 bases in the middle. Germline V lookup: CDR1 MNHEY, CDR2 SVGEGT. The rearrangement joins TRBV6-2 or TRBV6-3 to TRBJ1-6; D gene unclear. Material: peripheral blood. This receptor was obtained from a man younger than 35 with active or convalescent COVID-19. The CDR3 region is CASSYRDSPLHF. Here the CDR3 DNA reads TGTGCCAGCAGTTATCGGGATTCACCCCTCCACTTT.